The 14 T cell receptor beta chains reported below all come from one sample, sequenced in a study of T cells expressing NK-cell markers. TCRdb reanalyzed the 5' RACE reads, giving one entry per CDR3 protein sequence and no DNA. The sample shows some 440,000 distinct CDR3 sequences, and around 1.4% sits with its ten largest clones. The sequenced material came from blood T cells: a sorted CD56 or NKG2C T cell subset, CD4+ or CD8+ T cells, or bulk PBMC T cells (not recorded which). The receptors shown here come from a woman between 45 and 60 years old in good health.

This chain links TRBV6-5 with TRBJ2-1; the TCRdb call, TRBD1, lacks DNA for checking. Germline V lookup: CDR1 MNHEY, CDR2 SVGAGI. The CDR3 has 14 residues. The CDR3 is CASSHLTGGKEQFF.

V gene TRBV28 combines with J gene TRBJ2-5; TCRdb gives TRBD2 as the D gene, but with no DNA this cannot be confirmed. Germline loops: CDR1 MDHEN, CDR2 SYDVKM. The CDR3 is 15 amino acids. Here the CDR3 reads CASSDRLAGRETQYF.

The CDR3: CSVVLQGKRTGELFF. This chain uses TRBV29-1 with TRBJ2-2; TCRdb returns TRBD1, unconfirmable since there is no DNA. The CDR3 covers 15 residues. Looked up from germline, CDR1 is SQVTM and CDR2 is ANQGSEA.

The gene calls are TRBV6-5 and TRBJ2-2. The CDR3 contains 11 residues. Germline assignment: CDR1 MNHEY and CDR2 SVGAGI. The CDR3 protein is CASWGTGELFF.

This chain links TRBV6-5 with TRBJ2-2; the TCRdb D gene call, TRBD1, has no DNA to confirm it. The CDR3 has 13 amino acids. The V gene's germline CDR1 is MNHEY and CDR2 SVGAGI. The CDR3 sequence is CASLDRLGGELFF.

The chain joins TRBV12-3 or TRBV12-4 to TRBJ1-4; TCRdb indicates TRBD1, and absent DNA this call remains unverified. The CDR3 consists of 13 residues. The CDR3 is CASSAYRAEKLFF.

V is TRBV20-1 and J is TRBJ2-7; TCRdb's D call of TRBD1 is untestable without DNA. Germline V gene lookup returns CDR1 DFQATT and CDR2 SNEGSKA (reference sequence). CDR3 length equals 14 residues. CDR3 protein: CSAAPAGSSYEQYF.

V gene TRBV5-1 combines with J gene TRBJ2-5; TCRdb outputs TRBD2, but without DNA this stays unchecked. The CDR3 spans 16 residues. Germline lookup yields CDR1 SGHRS and CDR2 YFSETQ. The chain's CDR3 is CASSLGKAGSRETQYF.

This chain connects TRBV15 to TRBJ2-1; TCRdb gives TRBD1 as the D gene, but with no DNA this cannot be confirmed. Germline values: CDR1 LNHNV, CDR2 YYDKDF (reference sequence). The CDR3 extends over 18 amino acids. This chain's CDR3 is CATRDPLGTGVLGNEQFF.

V usage is TRBV15 and J usage is TRBJ2-1; TCRdb's D call of TRBD2 is untestable without DNA. Germline V gene data show CDR1 as LNHNV and CDR2 as YYDKDF (reference sequence). The length of the CDR3 is 15 residues. The CDR3 is CATSRGTSGYNEQFF. The full variable domain, with the rest looked up from reference TRBV15 and TRBJ2-1, is DAMVIQNPRYQVTQFGKPVTLSCSQTLNHNVMYWYQQKSSQAPKLLFHYYDKDFNNEADTPDNFQSRRPNTSFCFLDIRSPGLGDTAMYLCATSRGTSGYNEQFFGPGTRLTVL.

The V and J genes are TRBV7-8 and TRBJ2-1; TCRdb names TRBD2, which stays unverified in the absence of DNA. Germline values: CDR1 SGHVS, CDR2 FQNEAQ. The CDR3 has 19 amino acids. CDR3: CASSLVASGRLGLYNEQFF.

This chain uses TRBV12-3 or TRBV12-4 with TRBJ2-1; TCRdb names TRBD2, which stays unverified in the absence of DNA. The length of the CDR3 is 15 residues. This chain's CDR3 is CASSFGDSHYNEQFF.

This chain connects TRBV12-3 or TRBV12-4 to TRBJ2-7; the TRBD2 assignment by TCRdb is unverifiable without DNA. The CDR3 is 13 amino acids. CDR3 residues: CASSRLVSGEQYF.

This CDR3 reads CASSLARSLRDRGHEQYF. This chain uses TRBV5-6 with TRBJ2-7. This CDR3 has 18 residues. Germline lookup yields CDR1 SGHDT and CDR2 YYEEEE.